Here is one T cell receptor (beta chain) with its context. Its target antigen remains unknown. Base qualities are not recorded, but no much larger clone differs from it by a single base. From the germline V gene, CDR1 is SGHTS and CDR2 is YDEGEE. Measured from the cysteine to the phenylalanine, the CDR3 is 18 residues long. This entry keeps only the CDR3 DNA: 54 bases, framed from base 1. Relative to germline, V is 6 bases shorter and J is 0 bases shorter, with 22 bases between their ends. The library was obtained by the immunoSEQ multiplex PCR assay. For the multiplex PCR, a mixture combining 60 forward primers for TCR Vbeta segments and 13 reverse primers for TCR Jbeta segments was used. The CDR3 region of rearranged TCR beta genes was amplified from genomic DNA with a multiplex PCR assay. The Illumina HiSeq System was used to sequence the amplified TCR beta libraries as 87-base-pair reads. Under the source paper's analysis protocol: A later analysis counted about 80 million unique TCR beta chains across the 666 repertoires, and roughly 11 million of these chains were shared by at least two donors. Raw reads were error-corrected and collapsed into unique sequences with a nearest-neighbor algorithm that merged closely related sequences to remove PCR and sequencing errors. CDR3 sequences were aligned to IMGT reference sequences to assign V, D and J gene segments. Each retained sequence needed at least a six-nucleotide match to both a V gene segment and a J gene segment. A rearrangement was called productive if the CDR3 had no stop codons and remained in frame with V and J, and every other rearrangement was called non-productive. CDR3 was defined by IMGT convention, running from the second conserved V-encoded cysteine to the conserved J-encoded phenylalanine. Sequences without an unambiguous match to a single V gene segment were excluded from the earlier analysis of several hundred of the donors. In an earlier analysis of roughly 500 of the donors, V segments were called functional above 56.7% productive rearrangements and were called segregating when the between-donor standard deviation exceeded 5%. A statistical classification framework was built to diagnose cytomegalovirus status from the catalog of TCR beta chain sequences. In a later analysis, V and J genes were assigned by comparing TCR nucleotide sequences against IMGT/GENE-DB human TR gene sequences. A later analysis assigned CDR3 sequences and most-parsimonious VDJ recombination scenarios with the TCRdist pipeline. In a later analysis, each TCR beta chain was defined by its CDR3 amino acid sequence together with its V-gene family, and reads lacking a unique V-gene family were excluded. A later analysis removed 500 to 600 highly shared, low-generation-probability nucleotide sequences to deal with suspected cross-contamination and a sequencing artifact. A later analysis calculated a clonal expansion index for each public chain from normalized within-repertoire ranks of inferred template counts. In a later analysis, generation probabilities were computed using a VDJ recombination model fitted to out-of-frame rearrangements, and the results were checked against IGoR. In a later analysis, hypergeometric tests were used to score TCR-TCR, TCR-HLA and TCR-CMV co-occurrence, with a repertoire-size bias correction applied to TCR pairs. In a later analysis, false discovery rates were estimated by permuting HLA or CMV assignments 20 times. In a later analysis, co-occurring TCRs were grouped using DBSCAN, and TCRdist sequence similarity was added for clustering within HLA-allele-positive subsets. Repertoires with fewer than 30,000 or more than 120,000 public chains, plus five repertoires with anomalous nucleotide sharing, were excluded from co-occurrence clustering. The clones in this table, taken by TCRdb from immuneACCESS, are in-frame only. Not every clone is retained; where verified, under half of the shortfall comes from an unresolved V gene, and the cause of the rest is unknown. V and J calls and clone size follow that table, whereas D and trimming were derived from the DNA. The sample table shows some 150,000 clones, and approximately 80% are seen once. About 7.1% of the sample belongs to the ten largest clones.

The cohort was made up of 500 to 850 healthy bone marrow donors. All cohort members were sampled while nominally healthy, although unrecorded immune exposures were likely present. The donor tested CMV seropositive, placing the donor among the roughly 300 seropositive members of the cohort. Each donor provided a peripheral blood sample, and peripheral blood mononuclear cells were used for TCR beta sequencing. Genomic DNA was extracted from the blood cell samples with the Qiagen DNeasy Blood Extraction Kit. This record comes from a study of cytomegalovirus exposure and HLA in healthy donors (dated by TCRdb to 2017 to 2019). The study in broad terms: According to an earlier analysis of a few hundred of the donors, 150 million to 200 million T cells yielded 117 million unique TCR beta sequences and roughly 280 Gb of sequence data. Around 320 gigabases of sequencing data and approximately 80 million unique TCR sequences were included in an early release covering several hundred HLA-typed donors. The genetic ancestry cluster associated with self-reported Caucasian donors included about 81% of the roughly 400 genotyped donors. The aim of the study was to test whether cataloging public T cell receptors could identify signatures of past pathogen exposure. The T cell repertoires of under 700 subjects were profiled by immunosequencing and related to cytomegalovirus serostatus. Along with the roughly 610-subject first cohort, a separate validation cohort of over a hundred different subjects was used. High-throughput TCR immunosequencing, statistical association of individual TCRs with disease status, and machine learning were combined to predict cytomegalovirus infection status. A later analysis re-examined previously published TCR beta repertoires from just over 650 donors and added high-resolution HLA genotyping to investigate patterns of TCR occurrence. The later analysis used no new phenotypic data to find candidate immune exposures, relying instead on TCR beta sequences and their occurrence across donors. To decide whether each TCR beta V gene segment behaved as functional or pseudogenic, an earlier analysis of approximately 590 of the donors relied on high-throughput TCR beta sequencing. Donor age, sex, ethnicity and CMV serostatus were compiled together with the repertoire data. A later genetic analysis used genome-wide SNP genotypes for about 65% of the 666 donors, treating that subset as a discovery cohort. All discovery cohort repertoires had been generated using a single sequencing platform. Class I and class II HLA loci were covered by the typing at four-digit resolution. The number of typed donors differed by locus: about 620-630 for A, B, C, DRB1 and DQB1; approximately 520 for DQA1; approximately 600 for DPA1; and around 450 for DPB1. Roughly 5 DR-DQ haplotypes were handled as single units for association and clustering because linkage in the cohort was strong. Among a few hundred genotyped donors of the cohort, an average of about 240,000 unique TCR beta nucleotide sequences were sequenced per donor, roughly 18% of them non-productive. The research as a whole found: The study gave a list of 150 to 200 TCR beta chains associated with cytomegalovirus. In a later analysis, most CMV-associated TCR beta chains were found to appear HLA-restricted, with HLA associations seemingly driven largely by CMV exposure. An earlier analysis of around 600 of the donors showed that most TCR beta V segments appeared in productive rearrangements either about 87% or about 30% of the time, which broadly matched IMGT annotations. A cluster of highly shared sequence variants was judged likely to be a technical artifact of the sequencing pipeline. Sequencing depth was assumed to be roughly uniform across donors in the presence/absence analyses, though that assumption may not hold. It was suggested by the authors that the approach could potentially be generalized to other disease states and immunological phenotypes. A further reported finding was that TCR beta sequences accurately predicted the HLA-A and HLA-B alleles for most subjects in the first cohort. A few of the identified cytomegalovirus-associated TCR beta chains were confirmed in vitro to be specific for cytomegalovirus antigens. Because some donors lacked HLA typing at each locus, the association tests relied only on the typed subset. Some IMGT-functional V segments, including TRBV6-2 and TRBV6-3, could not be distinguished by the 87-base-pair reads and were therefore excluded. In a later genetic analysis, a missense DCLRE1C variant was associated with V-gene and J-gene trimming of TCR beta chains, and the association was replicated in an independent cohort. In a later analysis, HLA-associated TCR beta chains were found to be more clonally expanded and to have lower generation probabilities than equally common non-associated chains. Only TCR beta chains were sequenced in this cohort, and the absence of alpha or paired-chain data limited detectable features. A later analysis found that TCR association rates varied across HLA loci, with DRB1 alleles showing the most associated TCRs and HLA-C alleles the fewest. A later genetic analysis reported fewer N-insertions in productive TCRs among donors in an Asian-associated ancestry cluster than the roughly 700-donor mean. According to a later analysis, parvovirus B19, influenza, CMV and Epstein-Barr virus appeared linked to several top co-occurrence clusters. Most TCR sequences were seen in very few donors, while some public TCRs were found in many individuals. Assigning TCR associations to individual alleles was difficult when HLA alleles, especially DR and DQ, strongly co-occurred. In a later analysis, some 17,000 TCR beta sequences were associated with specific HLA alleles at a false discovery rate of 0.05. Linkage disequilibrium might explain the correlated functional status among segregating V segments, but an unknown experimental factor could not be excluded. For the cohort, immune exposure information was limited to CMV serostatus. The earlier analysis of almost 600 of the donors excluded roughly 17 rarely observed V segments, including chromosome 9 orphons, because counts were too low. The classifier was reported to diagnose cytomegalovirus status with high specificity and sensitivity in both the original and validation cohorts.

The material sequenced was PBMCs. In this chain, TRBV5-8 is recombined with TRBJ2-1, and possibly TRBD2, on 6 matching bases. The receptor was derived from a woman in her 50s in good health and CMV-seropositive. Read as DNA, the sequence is TGTGCCAGCACCAACATCTTTATCGGGGGAAGCTCCTACAATGAGCAGTTCTTC. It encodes CASTNIFIGGSSYNEQFF.